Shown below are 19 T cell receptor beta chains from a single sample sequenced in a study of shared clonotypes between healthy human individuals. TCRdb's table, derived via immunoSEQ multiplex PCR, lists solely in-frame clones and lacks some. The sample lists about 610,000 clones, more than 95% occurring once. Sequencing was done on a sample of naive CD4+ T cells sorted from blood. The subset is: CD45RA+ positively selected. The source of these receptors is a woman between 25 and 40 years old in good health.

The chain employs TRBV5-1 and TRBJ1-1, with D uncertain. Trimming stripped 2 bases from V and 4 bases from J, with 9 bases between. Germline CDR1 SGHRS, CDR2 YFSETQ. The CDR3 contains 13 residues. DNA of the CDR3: TGCGCCAGCAGCTTAACCGAGGGCACTGAAGCTTTCTTT. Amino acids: CASSLTEGTEAFF.

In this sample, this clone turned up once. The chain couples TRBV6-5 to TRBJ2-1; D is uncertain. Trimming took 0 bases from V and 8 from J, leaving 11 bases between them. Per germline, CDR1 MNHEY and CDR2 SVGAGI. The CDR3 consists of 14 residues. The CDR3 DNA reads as TGTGCCAGCAGTTACTCGTGGGGAAGGTATGAGCAGTTCTTC. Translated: CASSYSWGRYEQFF.

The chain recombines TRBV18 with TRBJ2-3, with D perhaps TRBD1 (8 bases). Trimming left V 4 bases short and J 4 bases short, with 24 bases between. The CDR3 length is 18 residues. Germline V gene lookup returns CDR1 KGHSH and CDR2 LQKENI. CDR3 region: CASSLRHSGGGSADTQYF. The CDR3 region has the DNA TGTGCCAGCTCACTTCGTCATTCAGGGGGCGGGAGCGCAGATACGCAGTATTTT. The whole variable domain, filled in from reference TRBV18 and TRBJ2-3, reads NAGVMQNPRHLVRRRGQEARLRCSPMKGHSHVYWYRQLPEEGLKFMVYLQKENIIDESGMPKERFSAEFPKEGPSILRIQQVVRGDSAAYFCASSLRHSGGGSADTQYFGPGTRLTVL.

For the CDR3, the DNA is TGTGCCAGTAGTACCTTATTCCTCCGAAACGGCTACACCTTC. This encodes CASSTLFLRNGYTF. The chain links TRBV19 to TRBJ1-2; D remains ambiguous. V was cut by 4 bases and J by 8 bases, with 17 bases left in between. There are 14 residues in the CDR3. Germline assignment: CDR1 LNHDA and CDR2 SQIVND (reference sequence).

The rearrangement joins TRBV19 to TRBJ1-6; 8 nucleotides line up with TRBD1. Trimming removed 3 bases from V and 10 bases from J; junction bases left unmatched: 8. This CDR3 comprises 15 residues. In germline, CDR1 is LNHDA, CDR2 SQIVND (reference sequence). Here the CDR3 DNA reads TGTGCCAGTAGTATCCCGGACAGGGTCCGCTCACCCCTCCACTTT. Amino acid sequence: CASSIPDRVRSPLHF. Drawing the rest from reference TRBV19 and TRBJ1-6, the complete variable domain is DGGITQSPKYLFRKEGQNVTLSCEQNLNHDAMYWYRQDPGQGLRLIYYSQIVNDFQKGDIAEGYSVSREKKESFPLTVTSAQKNPTAFYLCASSIPDRVRSPLHFGNGTRLTVT.

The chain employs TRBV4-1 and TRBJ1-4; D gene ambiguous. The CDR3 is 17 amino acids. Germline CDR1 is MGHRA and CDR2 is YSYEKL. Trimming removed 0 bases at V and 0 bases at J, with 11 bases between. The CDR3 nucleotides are TGCGCCAGCAGCCAAGAAGCAGGAGACGCAACTAATGAAAAACTGTTTTTT. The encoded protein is CASSQEAGDATNEKLFF.

CDR3 amino acids: CASSSGTADTEAFF. The CDR3 DNA is TGCGCCAGCAGCTCAGGGACAGCCGACACTGAAGCTTTCTTT. The V gene is TRBV5-1, the J gene TRBJ1-1, with 7 bases fitting TRBD1. Trimming cost V 3 bases and J 3 bases; bases outside gene matches: 5. From germline, CDR1 is SGHRS and CDR2 YFSETQ. The CDR3 has 14 amino acids.

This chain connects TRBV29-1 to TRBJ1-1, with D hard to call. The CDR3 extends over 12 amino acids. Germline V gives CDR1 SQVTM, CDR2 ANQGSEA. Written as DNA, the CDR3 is TGCAGTGGTAGGGATCTAAACACTGAAGCTTTCTTT. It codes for CSGRDLNTEAFF.

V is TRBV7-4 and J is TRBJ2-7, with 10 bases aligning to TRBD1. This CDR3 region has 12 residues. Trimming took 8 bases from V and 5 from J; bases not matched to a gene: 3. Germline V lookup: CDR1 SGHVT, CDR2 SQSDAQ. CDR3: CASGQGGHEQYF. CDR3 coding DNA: TGTGCCAGCGGACAGGGGGGGCACGAGCAGTACTTC.

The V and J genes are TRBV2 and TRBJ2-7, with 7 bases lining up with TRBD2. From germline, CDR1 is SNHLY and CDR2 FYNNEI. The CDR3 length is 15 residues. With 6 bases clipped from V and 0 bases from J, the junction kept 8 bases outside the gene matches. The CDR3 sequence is CASSNQREVSYEQYF. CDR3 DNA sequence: TGTGCCAGCAGCAACCAGCGGGAAGTCTCCTACGAGCAGTACTTC.

CDR3 in DNA: TGTGCCAGCACCCCACGCCCAGCGAACACTGAAGCTTTCTTT. It encodes CASTPRPANTEAFF. The rearrangement uses TRBV6-6 and TRBJ1-1; D is ambiguous. CDR3 length equals 14 residues. The V gene lost 7 bases and the J gene lost 1 base, with 13 bases spanning the gap. The germline V gene has CDR1 MNHNY and CDR2 SVGAGI (reference sequence).

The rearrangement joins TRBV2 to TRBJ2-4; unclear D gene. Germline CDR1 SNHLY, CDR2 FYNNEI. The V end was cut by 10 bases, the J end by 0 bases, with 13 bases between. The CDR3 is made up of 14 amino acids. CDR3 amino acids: CAITPGLAKNIQYF. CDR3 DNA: TGTGCCATCACGCCGGGTTTAGCCAAAAACATTCAGTACTTC.

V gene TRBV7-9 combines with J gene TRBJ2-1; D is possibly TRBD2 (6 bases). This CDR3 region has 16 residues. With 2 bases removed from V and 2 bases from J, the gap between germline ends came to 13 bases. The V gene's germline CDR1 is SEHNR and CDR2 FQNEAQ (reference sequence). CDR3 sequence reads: CASSLLSGGTYNEQFF. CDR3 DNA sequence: TGTGCCAGCAGCTTATTGAGCGGCGGGACCTACAATGAGCAGTTCTTC.

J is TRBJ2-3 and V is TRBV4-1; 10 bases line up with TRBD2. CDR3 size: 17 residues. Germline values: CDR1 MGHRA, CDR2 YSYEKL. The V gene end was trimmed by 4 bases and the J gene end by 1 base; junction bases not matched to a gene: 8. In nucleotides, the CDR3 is TGCGCCAGCAGCCGCGGACTAGCGGTAACTCGCACAGATACGCAGTATTTT. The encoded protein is CASSRGLAVTRTDTQYF.

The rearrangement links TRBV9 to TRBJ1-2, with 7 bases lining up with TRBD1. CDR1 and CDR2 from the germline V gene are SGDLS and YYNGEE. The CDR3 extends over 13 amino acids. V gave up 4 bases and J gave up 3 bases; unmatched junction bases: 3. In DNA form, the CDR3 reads TGTGCCAGCAGCCAAACAGGGGACTATGGCTACACCTTC. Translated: CASSQTGDYGYTF. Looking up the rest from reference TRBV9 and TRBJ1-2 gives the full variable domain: DSGVTQTPKHLITATGQRVTLRCSPRSGDLSVYWYQQSLDQGLQFLIQYYNGEERAKGNILERFSAQQFPDLHSELNLSSLELGDSALYFCASSQTGDYGYTFGSGTRLTVV.

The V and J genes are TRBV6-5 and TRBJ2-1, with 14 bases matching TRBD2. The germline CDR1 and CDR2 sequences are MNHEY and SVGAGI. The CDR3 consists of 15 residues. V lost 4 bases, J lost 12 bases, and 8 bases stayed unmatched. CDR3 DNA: TGTGCCAGCAGTTCCGGGACTAGCGGGAGACGAGGGCAGTTCTTC. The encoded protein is CASSSGTSGRRGQFF.

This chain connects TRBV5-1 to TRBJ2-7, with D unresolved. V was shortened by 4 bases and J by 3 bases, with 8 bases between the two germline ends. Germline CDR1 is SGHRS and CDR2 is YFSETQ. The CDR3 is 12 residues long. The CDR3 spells CASSPGYYEQYF. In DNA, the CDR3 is TGCGCCAGCAGCCCAGGCTACTACGAGCAGTACTTC.

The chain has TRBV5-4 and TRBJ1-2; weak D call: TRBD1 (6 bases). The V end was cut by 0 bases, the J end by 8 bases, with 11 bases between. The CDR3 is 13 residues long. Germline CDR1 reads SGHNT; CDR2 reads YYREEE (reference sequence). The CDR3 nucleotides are TGTGCCAGCAGCTTGGCCAGGGGCGGAGGCTACACCTTC. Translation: CASSLARGGGYTF. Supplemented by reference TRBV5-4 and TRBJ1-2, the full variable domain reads ETGVTQSPTHLIKTRGQQVTLRCSSQSGHNTVSWYQQALGQGPQFIFQYYREEENGRGNFPPRFSGLQFPNYSSELNVNALELDDSALYLCASSLARGGGYTFGSGTRLTVV.

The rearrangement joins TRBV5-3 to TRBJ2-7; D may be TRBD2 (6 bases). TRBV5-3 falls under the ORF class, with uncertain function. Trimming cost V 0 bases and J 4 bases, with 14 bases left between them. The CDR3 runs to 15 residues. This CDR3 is CARSLEGGKGYEQYF. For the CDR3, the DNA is TGTGCCAGAAGCTTGGAGGGCGGGAAGGGTTACGAGCAGTACTTC.